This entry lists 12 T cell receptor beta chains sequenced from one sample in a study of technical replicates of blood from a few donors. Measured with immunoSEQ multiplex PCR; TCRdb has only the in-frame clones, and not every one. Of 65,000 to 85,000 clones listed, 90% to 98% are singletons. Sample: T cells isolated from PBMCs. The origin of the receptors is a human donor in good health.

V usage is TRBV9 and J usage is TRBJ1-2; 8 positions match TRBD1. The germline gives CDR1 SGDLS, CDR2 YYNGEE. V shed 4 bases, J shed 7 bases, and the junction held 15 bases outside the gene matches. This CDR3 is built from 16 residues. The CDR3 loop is CASSPREGQGAIGYTF. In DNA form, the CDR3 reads TGTGCCAGCAGCCCCCGAGAGGGGCAGGGGGCGATTGGCTACACCTTC.

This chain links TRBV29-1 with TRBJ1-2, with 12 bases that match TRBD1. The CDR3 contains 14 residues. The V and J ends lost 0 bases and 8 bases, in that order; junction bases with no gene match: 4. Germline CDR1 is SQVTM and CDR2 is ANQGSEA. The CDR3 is CSVEDVGQGAGYTF. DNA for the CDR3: TGCAGCGTTGAAGATGTGGGACAGGGGGCGGGCTACACCTTC.

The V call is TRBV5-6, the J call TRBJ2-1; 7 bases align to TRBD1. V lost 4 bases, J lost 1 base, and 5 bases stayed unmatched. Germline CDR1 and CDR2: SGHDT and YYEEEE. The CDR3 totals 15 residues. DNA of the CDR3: TGTGCCAGCAGCGCCCTGACAGGGTCCTACAATGAGCAGTTCTTC. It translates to CASSALTGSYNEQFF. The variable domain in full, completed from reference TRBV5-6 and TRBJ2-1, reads DAGVTQSPTHLIKTRGQQVTLRCSPKSGHDTVSWYQQALGQGPQFIFQYYEEEERQRGNFPDRFSGHQFPNYSSELNVNALLLGDSALYLCASSALTGSYNEQFFGPGTRLTVL.

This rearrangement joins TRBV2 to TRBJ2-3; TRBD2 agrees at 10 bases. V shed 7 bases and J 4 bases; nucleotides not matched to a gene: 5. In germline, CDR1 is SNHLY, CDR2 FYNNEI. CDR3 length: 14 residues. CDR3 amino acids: CASKRGGQADTQYF. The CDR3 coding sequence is TGTGCCAGCAAGCGGGGGGGCCAAGCAGATACGCAGTATTTT.

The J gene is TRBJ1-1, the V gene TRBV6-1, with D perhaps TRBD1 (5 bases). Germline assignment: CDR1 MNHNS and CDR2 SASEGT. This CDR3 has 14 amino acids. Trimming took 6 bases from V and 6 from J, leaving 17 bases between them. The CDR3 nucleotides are TGTGCCAGCAGACCGACAGCGCAGGCAGCTGAAGCTTTCTTT. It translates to CASRPTAQAAEAFF.

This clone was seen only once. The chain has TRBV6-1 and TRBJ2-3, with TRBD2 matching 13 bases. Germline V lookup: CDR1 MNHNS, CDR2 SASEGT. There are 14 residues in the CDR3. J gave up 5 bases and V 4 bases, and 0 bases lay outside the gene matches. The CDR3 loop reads CASSGTSGGDTQYF. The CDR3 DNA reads TGTGCCAGCAGTGGGACTAGCGGGGGAGATACGCAGTATTTT.

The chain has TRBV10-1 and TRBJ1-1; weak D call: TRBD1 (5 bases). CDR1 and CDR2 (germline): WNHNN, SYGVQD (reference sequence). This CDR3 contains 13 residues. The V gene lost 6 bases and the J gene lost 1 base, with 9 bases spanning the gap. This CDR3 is CASRQQGNTEAFF. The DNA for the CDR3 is TGCGCCAGCAGACAGCAGGGGAACACTGAAGCTTTCTTT.

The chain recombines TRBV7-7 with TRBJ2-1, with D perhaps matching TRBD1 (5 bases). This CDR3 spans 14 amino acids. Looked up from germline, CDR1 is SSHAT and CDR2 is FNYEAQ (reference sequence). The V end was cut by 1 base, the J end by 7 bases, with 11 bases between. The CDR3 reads CASSLGLQANEQFF. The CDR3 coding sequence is TGTGCCAGCAGCTTAGGATTACAGGCAAATGAGCAGTTCTTC.

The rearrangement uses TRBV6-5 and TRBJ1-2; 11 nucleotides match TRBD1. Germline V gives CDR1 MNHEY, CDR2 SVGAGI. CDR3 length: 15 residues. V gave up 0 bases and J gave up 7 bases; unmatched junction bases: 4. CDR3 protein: CASSYSGTGGVGYTF. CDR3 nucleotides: TGTGCCAGCAGTTACTCGGGGACAGGGGGTGTTGGCTACACCTTC.

CDR3 in DNA: TGTGCCAGCAGACGGACAGGGACCTACGAGCAGTACTTC. Protein product: CASRRTGTYEQYF. The rearrangement uses TRBV28 and TRBJ2-7; TRBD1 agrees at 8 bases. The CDR3 covers 13 residues. Germline V gives CDR1 MDHEN, CDR2 SYDVKM. The trim removed 6 bases at V and 2 bases at J, leaving 3 bases unmatched.

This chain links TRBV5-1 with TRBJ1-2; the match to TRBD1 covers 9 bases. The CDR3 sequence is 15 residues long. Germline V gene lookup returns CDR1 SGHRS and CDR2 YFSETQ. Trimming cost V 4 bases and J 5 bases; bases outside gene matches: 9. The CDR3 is CASSPIGTGSYGYTF. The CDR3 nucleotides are TGCGCCAGCAGCCCGATCGGGACAGGGTCATATGGCTACACCTTC.

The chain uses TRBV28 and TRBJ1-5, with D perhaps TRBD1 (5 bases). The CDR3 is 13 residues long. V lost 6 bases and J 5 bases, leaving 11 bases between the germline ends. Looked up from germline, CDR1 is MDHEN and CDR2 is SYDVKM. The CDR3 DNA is TGTGCCAGCAGGGACCAGGGCCATCAGCCCCAGCATTTT. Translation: CASRDQGHQPQHF. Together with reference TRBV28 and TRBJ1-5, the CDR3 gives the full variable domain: DVKVTQSSRYLVKRTGEKVFLECVQDMDHENMFWYRQDPGLGLRLIYFSYDVKMKEKGDIPEGYSVSREKKERFSLILESASTNQTSMYLCASRDQGHQPQHFGDGTRLSIL.